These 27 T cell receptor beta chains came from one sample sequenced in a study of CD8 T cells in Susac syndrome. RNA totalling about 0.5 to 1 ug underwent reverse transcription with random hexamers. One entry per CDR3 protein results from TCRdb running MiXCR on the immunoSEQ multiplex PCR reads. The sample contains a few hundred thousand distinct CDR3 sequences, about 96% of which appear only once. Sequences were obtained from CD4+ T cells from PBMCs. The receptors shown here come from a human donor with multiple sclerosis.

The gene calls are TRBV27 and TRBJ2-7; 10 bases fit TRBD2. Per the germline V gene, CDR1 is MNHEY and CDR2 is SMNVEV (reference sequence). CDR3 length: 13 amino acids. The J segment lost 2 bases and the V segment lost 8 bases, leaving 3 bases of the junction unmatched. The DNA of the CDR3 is TGTGCCAGCCGGACTAGCGGCACCTACGAGCAGTACTTC. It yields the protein CASRTSGTYEQYF.

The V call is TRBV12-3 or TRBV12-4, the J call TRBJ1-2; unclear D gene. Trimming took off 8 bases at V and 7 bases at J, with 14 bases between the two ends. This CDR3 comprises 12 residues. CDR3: CASSGSGVGYTF. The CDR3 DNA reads TGTGCCAGCTCTGGTTCGGGTGTTGGCTACACCTTC.

Written as DNA, the CDR3 is TGTGCCAGCAGCCCCGGGACACCGGATCCGTATGGCTACACCTTC. Protein product: CASSPGTPDPYGYTF. The rearrangement joins TRBV5-4 to TRBJ1-2, with D possibly TRBD1 on 6 matching bases. The V end was cut by 4 bases, the J end by 5 bases, with 18 bases between. From germline, CDR1 is SGHNT and CDR2 YYREEE (reference sequence). The CDR3 consists of 15 residues.

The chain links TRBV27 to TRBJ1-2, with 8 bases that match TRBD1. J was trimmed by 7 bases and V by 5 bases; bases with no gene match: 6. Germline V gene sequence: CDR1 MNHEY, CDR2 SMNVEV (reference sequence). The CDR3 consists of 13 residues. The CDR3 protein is CASSLAGGSGYTF. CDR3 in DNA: TGTGCCAGCAGTCTCGCAGGGGGCTCTGGCTACACCTTC.

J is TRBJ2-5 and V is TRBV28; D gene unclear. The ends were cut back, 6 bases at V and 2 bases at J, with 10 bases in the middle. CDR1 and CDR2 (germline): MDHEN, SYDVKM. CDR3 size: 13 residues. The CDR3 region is CASRIELQETQYF. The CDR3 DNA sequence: TGTGCCAGCAGAATCGAACTTCAAGAGACCCAGTACTTC.

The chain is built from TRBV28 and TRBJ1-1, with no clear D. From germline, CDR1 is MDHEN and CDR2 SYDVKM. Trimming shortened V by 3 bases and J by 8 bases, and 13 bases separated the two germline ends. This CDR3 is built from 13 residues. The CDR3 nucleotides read TGTGCCAGCAGTTTCCTTCTACGACACGAAGCTTTCTTT. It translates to CASSFLLRHEAFF.

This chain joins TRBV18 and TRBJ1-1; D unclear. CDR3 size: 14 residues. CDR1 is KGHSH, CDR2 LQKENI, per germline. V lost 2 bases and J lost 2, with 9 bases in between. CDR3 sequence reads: CASSPTWPNTEAFF. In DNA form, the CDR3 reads TGTGCCAGCTCACCAACCTGGCCAAACACTGAAGCTTTCTTT.

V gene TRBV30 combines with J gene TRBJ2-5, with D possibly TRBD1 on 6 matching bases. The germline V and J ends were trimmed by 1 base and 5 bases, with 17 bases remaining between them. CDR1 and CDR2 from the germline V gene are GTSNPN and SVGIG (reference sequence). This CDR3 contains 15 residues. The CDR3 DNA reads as TGTGCCTGGAGTGAAGGGGTTGGGGGCCGGGAGACCCAGTACTTC. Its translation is CAWSEGVGGRETQYF.

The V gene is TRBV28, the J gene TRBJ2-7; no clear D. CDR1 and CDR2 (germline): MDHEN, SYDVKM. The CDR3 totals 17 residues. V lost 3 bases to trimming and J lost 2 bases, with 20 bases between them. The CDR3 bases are TGTGCCAGCAGTTTCATGGATTTGGCTACTTTCACCTACGAGCAGTACTTC. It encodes CASSFMDLATFTYEQYF. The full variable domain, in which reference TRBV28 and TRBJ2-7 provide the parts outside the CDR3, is DVKVTQSSRYLVKRTGEKVFLECVQDMDHENMFWYRQDPGLGLRLIYFSYDVKMKEKGDIPEGYSVSREKKERFSLILESASTNQTSMYLCASSFMDLATFTYEQYFGPGTRLTVT.

CDR3 sequence reads: CATSDGRMETQYF. The CDR3 region has the DNA TGTGCCACCAGTGATGGCAGGATGGAGACCCAGTACTTC. The chain carries TRBV24-1 and TRBJ2-5; no clear D. CDR3 length: 13 amino acids. V was cut by 3 bases and J by 5 bases, with 9 bases left in between. Germline V lookup: CDR1 KGHDR, CDR2 SFDVKD.

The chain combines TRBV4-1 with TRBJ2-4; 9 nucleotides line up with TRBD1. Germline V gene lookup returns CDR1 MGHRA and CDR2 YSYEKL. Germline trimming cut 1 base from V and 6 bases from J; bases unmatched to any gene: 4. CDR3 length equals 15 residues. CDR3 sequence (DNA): TGCGCCAGCAGCCAAGGGACAGGGGATGGAAACATTCAGTACTTC. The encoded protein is CASSQGTGDGNIQYF.

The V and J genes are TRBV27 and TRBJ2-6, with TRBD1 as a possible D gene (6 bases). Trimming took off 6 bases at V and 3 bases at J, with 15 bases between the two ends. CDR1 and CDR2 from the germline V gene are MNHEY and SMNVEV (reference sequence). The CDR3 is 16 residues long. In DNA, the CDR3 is TGTGCCAGCAGCGATCGACAGGTATTTGGGGCCAACGTCCTGACTTTC. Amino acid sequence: CASSDRQVFGANVLTF.

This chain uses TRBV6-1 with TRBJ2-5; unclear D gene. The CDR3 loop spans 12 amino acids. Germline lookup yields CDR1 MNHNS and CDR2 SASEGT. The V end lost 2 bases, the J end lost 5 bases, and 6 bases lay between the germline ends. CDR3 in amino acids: CASSELGETQYF. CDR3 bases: TGTGCCAGCAGTGAACTGGGGGAGACCCAGTACTTC.

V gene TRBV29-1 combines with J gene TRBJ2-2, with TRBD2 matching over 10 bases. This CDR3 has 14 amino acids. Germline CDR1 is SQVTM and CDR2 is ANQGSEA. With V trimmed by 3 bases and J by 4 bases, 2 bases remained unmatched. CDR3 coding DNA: TGCAGCGTTGAGAGCGGGAGGGCCACCGGGGAGCTGTTTTTT. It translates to CSVESGRATGELFF.

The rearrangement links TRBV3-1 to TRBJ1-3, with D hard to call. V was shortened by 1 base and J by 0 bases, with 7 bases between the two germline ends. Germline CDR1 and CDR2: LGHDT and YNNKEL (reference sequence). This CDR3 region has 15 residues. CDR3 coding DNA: TGTGCCAGCAGCCAAGTTTCGATCTCTGGAAACACCATATATTTT. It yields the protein CASSQVSISGNTIYF.

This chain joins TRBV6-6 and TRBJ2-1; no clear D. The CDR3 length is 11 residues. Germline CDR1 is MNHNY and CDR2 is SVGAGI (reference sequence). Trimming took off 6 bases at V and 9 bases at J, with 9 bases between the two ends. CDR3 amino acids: CASRLESEQFF. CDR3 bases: TGTGCCAGCAGGCTAGAGAGTGAGCAGTTCTTC.

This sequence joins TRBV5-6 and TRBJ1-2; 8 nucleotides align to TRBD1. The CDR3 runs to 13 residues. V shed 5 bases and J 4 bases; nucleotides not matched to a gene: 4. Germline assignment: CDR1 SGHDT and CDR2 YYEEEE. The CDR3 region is CASSPGGPYGYTF. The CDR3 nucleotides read TGTGCCAGCAGTCCAGGGGGCCCCTATGGCTACACCTTC.

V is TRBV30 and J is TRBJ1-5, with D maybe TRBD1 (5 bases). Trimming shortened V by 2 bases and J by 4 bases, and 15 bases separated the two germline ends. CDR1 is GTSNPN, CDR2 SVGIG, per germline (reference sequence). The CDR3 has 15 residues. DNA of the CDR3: TGTGCCTGGAGTCAAGACCAGGGAGGGAATCAGCCCCAGCATTTT. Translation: CAWSQDQGGNQPQHF.

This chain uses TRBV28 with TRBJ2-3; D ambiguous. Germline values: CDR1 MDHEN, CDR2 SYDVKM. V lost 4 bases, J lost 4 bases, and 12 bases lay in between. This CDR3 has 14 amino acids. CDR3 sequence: CASSSPDSADTQYF. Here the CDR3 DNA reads TGTGCCAGCAGTTCCCCAGACTCCGCAGATACGCAGTATTTT.

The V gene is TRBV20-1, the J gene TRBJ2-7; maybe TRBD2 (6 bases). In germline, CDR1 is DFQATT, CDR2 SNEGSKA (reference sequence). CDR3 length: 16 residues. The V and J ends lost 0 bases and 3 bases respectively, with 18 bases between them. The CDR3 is CSARDPLGTHGYEQYF. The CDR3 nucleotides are TGCAGTGCTAGAGACCCCCTCGGGACTCATGGCTACGAGCAGTACTTC.

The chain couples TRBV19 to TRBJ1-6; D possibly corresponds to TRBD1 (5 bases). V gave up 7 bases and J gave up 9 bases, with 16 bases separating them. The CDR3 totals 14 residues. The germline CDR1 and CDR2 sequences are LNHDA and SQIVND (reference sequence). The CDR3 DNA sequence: TGTGCCAGTATCGCGAATCCGGGGGGTTCACCCCTCCACTTT. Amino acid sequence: CASIANPGGSPLHF.

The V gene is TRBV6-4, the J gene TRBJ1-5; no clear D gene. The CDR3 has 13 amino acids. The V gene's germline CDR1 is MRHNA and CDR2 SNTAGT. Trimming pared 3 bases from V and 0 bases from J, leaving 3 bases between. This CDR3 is CASSEGSNQPQHF. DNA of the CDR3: TGTGCCAGCAGTGAGGGTAGCAATCAGCCCCAGCATTTT.

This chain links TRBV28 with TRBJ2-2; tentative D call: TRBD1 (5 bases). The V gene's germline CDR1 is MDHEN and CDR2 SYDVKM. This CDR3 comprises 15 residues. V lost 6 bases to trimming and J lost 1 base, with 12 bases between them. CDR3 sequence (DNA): TGTGCCAGCAGAATCCCAACAGGGAACACCGGGGAGCTGTTTTTT. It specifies CASRIPTGNTGELFF.

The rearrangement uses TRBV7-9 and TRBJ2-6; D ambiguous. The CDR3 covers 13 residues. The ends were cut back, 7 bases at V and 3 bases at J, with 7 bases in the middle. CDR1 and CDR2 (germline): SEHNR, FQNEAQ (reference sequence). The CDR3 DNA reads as TGTGCCAGCATCCCAAATGGGGCCAACGTCCTGACTTTC. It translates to CASIPNGANVLTF.

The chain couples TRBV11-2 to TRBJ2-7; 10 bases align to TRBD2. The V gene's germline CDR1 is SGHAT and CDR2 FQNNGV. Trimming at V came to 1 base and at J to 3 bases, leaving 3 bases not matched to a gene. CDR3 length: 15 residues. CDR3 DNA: TGTGCCAGCAGCTTAGGCGCTAGCGGGAGCTACGAGCAGTACTTC. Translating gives CASSLGASGSYEQYF.

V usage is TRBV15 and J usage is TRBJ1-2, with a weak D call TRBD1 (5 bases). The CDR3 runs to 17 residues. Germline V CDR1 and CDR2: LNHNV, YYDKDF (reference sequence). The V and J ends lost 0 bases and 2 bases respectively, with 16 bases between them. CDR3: CATSRDEPGRWNYGYTF. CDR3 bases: TGTGCCACCAGCAGAGATGAACCAGGGCGATGGAACTATGGCTACACCTTC.

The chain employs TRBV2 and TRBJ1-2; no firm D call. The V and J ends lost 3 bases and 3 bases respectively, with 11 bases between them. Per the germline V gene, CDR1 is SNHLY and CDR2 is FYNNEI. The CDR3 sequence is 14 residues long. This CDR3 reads CASSEVRSDYGYTF. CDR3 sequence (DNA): TGTGCCAGCAGTGAGGTGAGGTCGGACTATGGCTACACCTTC. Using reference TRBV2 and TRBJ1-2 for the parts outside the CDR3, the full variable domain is EPEVTQTPSHQVTQMGQEVILRCVPISNHLYFYWYRQILGQKVEFLVSFYNNEISEKSEIFDDQFSVERPDGSNFTLKIRSTKLEDSAMYFCASSEVRSDYGYTFGSGTRLTVV.